Listed below are T cell receptor beta chains from one sample, sequenced in a study of blood T cell repertoires in COVID-19. The table came from immunoSEQ multiplex PCR; TCRdb's copy has only in-frame clones and leaves some out. The data show a few hundred thousand clones, about nine tenths seen once. Sequenced sample: peripheral blood. The receptors originated from a woman aged 30 to 39 with active or convalescent COVID-19. Each CDR3 is given without its conserved first and last residue.

TRBJ2-2 | TRBV2 | ASFCGGEGTGELF
TRBJ2-7 | TRBV7-9 | ASSSTGTDKY
TRBJ2-1 | TRBV24-1 | ATTAGGRSYNEQF
TRBJ2-5 | TRBV24-1 | ATSDPGQGKTQY
TRBJ2-3 | TRBV7-9 | ASIPGGSGDTDTQY
TRBJ2-1 | TRBV3-1/TRBV3-2 | ASSRLNNEQF
TRBJ1-5 | TRBV4-1 | ASSQEARAMWDNQPQH
TRBJ1-6 | TRBV20-1 | SASRTGVSPLH
TRBJ1-1 | TRBV14 | ASSQTPWGDTEAF
TRBJ2-3 | TRBV14 | ASSRKSSGVKDTQY
TRBJ2-3 | TRBV2 | ASSGLAGTTDTQY
TRBJ1-5 | TRBV12-3/TRBV12-4 | ASRRDYNQPQH
TRBJ1-5 | TRBV5-1 | ASSQGDSSNQPQH
TRBJ1-1 | TRBV5-1 | ASRPDRPGGEAF
TRBJ1-5 | TRBV5-4 | ASSSGGGNQPQH
TRBJ1-4 | TRBV18 | ASSPGQGATNEKLF
TRBJ2-1 | TRBV5-1 | ASSLLAGGDNEQF
TRBJ2-3 | TRBV4-2 | ASSQESGGASTQY
TRBJ1-1 | TRBV7-2 | ASSFSRVRANTEAF
TRBJ1-6 | TRBV6-6 | ASSYGGTNSPLH